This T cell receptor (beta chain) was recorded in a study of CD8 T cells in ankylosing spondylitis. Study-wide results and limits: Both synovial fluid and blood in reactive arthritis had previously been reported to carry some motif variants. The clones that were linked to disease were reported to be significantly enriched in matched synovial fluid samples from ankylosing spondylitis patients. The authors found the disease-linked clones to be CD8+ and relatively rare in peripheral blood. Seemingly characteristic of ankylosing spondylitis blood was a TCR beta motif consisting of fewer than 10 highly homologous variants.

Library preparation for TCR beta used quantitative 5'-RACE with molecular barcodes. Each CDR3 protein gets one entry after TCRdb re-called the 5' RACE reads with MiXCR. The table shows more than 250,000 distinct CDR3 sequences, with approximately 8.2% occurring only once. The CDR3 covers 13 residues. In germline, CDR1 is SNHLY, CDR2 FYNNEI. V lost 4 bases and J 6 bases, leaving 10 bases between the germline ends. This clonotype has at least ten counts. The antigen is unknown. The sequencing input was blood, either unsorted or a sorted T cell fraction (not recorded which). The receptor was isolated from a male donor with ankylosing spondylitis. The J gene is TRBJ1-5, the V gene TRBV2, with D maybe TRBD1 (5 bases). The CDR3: CASSAGYGQPQHF. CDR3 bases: TGTGCCAGCAGTGCAGGGTACGGTCAGCCCCAGCATTTT.